This T cell receptor (beta chain) is from a study of Ad26.COV2.S vaccination and SARS-CoV-2 variants. Study at large: The authors gave Ad26.COV2.S intramuscularly, either once or twice 56 days apart. Findings and caveats of the study: Possibly, TCR breadth and depth analyses underestimated total T cell responses.

Treatment: around 19 received Ad26.COV2.S at low or high dose, single or two shots; 5 received placebo; per-sample allocation not given. At day 63 after the first vaccine or placebo injection, samples were drawn. Its platform was an Ad26 vector, and its expressed antigen was Wuhan-strain SARS-CoV-2 spike. Measured with immunoSEQ multiplex PCR; TCRdb has only the in-frame clones, and not every one. Here the sample spans a few hundred thousand clones, about 90% being singletons. For this clone: Its antigen is not identified.

The ends were cut back, 3 bases at V and 6 bases at J, with 12 bases in the middle. This CDR3 contains 13 residues. In germline, CDR1 is SEHNR, CDR2 FQNEAQ (reference sequence). This rearrangement joins TRBV7-9 to TRBJ2-7; D tentatively fits TRBD1 or TRBD2 (5 bases each). The sequenced sample was peripheral blood, obtained in a trial of Ad26.COV2.S vaccine versus placebo. The receptor was isolated from a person aged 18 to 59 who received the Ad26.COV2.S COVID-19 vaccine or a placebo. The CDR3 nucleotides read TGTGCCAGCAGCTTTACGGGGCTAGGCGAGCAGTACTTC. Amino acids: CASSFTGLGEQYF.